The 9 T cell receptor beta chains below come from one sample, sequenced in a study of human T cells and chemical hapten exposure (dated by TCRdb to 2020 to 2023). The library was prepared using RACE. For sequencing, a NextSeq 500 was employed. The public reads were run again by TCRdb, first through fastp at Q25 and then through MiXCR, and only productive beta chains were kept. A single entry per CDR3 protein holds the most common genes and DNA from its merged rows. The sample includes over 300,000 distinct CDR3 sequences, with 4% to 6% observed a single time. The biggest ten clones account for just over 2.5% of the sample. According to the study, the label for this sample's time point signals: pre-sensitization, week 0. Explained via the paper, the treatment or condition label denotes: therapeutic diphenylcyclopropenone sensitization with weekly scalp DPC. The sequences come from whole blood, collected in connection with sensitization to the hapten diphenylcyclopropenone (DPC). All receptors come from a woman aged 45-65 years with alopecia areata. Some clones in this sample may be carry-over from other donors' samples.

The chain combines TRBV6-2 or TRBV6-3 with TRBJ2-7; 7 bases are a match to TRBD2. The ends lost 7 bases at V and 3 bases at J; junction bases unmatched: 9. This CDR3 region has 14 residues. The germline gives CDR1 MNHEY, CDR2 SVGEGT. CDR3 nucleotide sequence: TGTGCCAGCACAATACTGGCGGGAGACTACGAGCAGTACTTC. Its protein is CASTILAGDYEQYF.

The rearrangement joins TRBV6-5 to TRBJ1-3; the D gene is possibly TRBD1 (5 bases). The CDR3 is 15 residues long. CDR1 and CDR2 (germline): MNHEY, SVGAGI. Trimming removed 2 bases from V and 2 bases from J, with 10 bases in between. The CDR3 sequence: CASSYGGGTGNTIYF. The DNA for the CDR3 is TGTGCCAGCAGTTACGGCGGGGGGACTGGAAACACCATATATTTT.

This clonotype has a single count. This chain links TRBV7-6 with TRBJ2-1; 14 nucleotides match TRBD2. Germline assignment: CDR1 SGHVS and CDR2 FNYEAQ. There are 18 residues in the CDR3. In DNA, the CDR3 is TGTGCAGCAGCTCCTGGAGAGACTAGCGGGGGGGCCTACAATGAGCAGTTCTTC. Translating it yields CAAAPGETSGGAYNEQFF.

The rearrangement joins TRBV14 to TRBJ2-5; D uncertain. Germline loops: CDR1 SGHDN, CDR2 FVKESK. Trimming pared 3 bases from V and 5 bases from J, leaving 4 bases between. The CDR3 runs to 11 residues. The CDR3 region is CASSQRETQYF. CDR3 coding DNA: TGTGCCAGCAGCCAGAGGGAGACCCAGTACTTC.

Ten or more counts support this clonotype. The V gene is TRBV24-1, the J gene TRBJ2-1, with D tentatively TRBD1 (5 bases). The CDR3 totals 14 residues. The V and J ends lost 4 bases and 6 bases respectively, with 12 bases between them. The germline CDR1 and CDR2 sequences are KGHDR and SFDVKD. The CDR3 nucleotides read TGTGCCACCAGTGAATCTCGGACAACCAATGAGCAGTTCTTC. This translates into CATSESRTTNEQFF.

Ten or more counts support this clonotype. The chain is built from TRBV21-1 and TRBJ2-3; TRBD1, the table's D call, lacks a check against the DNA. TRBV21-1 is flagged as a pseudogene. The length of the CDR3 is 14 residues. The CDR3 loop is CASRGATSTDTQYF. In DNA form, the CDR3 reads TGTGCCAGCAGGGGGGCAACTAGCACAGATACGCAGTATTTT.

This clonotype occurred a few times. This rearrangement joins TRBV14 to TRBJ2-2; D is undetermined. The germline V and J ends were trimmed by 0 bases and 8 bases, with 10 bases remaining between them. The CDR3 length is 14 residues. Per the germline V gene, CDR1 is SGHDN and CDR2 is FVKESK. The CDR3 loop reads CASSQDLGPGELFF. In DNA form, the CDR3 reads TGTGCCAGCAGCCAAGATCTCGGGCCGGGGGAGCTGTTTTTT. Drawing the rest from reference TRBV14 and TRBJ2-2, the complete variable domain is EAGVTQFPSHSVIEKGQTVTLRCDPISGHDNLYWYRRVMGKEIKFLLHFVKESKQDESGMPNNRFLAERTGGTYSTLKVQPAELEDSGVYFCASSQDLGPGELFFGEGSRLTVL.

This clonotype occurred many times. The chain carries TRBV18 and TRBJ2-1; D may be TRBD1 (6 bases). The CDR3 totals 16 residues. Trimming cost V 3 bases and J 5 bases, with 17 bases left between them. The germline V gene has CDR1 KGHSH and CDR2 LQKENI. The CDR3 here is CASSPEGGSSHNEQFF. CDR3 nucleotides: TGTGCCAGCTCACCGGAAGGGGGTTCTTCCCACAATGAGCAGTTCTTC.

This clonotype came up many times. The V gene is TRBV5-1, the J gene TRBJ1-2; no definite D call. CDR1 and CDR2 from the germline V gene are SGHRS and YFSETQ. There are 12 residues in the CDR3. V was clipped by 4 bases and J by 3 bases, with 7 bases between them. The CDR3 reads CASSPEHYGYTF. As DNA, the CDR3 is TGCGCCAGCAGCCCCGAGCACTATGGCTACACCTTC.